A selection of T cell receptor beta chains follows, all from one sample in a study of sequential checkpoint blockade in melanoma. Assay used: immunoSEQ multiplex PCR; TCRdb lists only in-frame clones, some missing. Among about 25,000 clones listed, over 60% were seen once. The sequencing used CD8+ T cells sorted from blood (inferred from file names), collected from a patient given nivolumab and ipilimumab in sequence. Source of these receptors: a human donor with melanoma. Each CDR3 is given with its conserved first and last residue. D genes are given only for firm matches. Expanded clones are given a class, and other clones once, few, many or no size at all.

d_call j_call v_call clone_size cdr3_nt cdr3_aa
- TRBJ1-1 TRBV2 - TGTGCCAGCAGGCGGGAGGATTTAAGTACTGAAGCTTTCTTT CASRREDLSTEAFF
- TRBJ1-5 TRBV19 medium-sized TGTGCCAGTCTGGAAGGAGGCAATCAGCCCCAGCATTTT CASLEGGNQPQHF
TRBD1 TRBJ1-5 TRBV19 medium-sized TGTGCCAGTGGAGTCGGACAGGGGGTGAGCAATCAGCCCCAGCATTTT CASGVGQGVSNQPQHF
TRBD1 TRBJ1-1 TRBV7-8 - TGTGCCAGCAGTAATTCCCACCGGGACAGGGGGATGGACACTGAAGCTTTCTTT CASSNSHRDRGMDTEAFF
- TRBJ1-2 TRBV28 once TGTGCCAGCAGTTTTACCAGGACTAACTATGGCTACACCTTC CASSFTRTNYGYTF
- TRBJ2-3 TRBV9 - TGTGCCAGCAGCCCTCGAGGGAGGACAGGAGAGGACGAGGGCACAGATACGCAGTATTTT CASSPRGRTGEDEGTDTQYF
TRBD1 TRBJ2-3 TRBV30 - TGTGCCTGGAGTTCCGGGACAGACCAAAAGTCAGATACGCAGTATTTT CAWSSGTDQKSDTQYF
TRBD2 TRBJ2-3 TRBV9 - TGTGCCAGCAGCTCCACCCCTAGCGGCCGCACAGATACGCAGTATTTT CASSSTPSGRTDTQYF
- TRBJ2-2 TRBV30 - TGTGCCTGGAGAGAACAGGGCGGCGGGGAGCTGTTTTTT CAWREQGGGELFF
- TRBJ2-7 TRBV5-6 - TGTGCCAGCAGCTCCTGGCGGTCTTACGAGCAGTACTTC CASSSWRSYEQYF
TRBD2 TRBJ2-7 TRBV4-1 - TGCGCCAGCAGCCAAGACTGGCGGTTACTGGCGGCGGCTAGCGGGAGTTTCTACGAGCAGTACTTC CASSQDWRLLAAASGSFYEQYF